This T cell receptor (beta chain) is drawn from a study of cytomegalovirus exposure and HLA in healthy donors (dated by TCRdb to 2016 to 2017). Background for the entire study: According to a later analysis, the 100 to 150 validation repertoires were produced on the same platform as the approximately 690 repertoires of the first cohort. A separate validation cohort of about 110 different subjects was used in addition to the approximately 700-subject first cohort. To predict cytomegalovirus infection status, the study combined high-throughput TCR immunosequencing, statistical association of individual TCRs with disease status, and machine learning. The study aimed to test whether signatures of past pathogen exposure could be identified by cataloging public T cell receptors.

The study at large found these results: The validation cohort had no HLA typing available for a later analysis, so co-occurrence within that cohort was assessed over all 130 or so repertoires. In vitro tests confirmed that a few of the cytomegalovirus-associated TCR beta chains recognize cytomegalovirus antigens. Across donors, most TCR sequences were observed very rarely, whereas some public TCRs were present in many individuals. It was suggested by the authors that the approach could potentially be generalized to other disease states and immunological phenotypes. A later analysis found that TCRs clustered in the first cohort also tended to co-occur in the 120 or so validation repertoires, with 94% of cluster scores above 0. Cytomegalovirus status was reported to be diagnosed by the classifier with high specificity and sensitivity in both the original and validation cohorts. The study listed approximately 150 TCR beta chains as associated with cytomegalovirus.

The sample holds one count of this clone. Its binding antigen is unknown. Base-call qualities are not available, and no considerably larger clone is one nucleotide away. The CDR3 has 17 amino acids, counting the end cysteine and phenylalanine. Only the CDR3 DNA is retained, 51 bases long and in frame from the first base. The germline V gene sets CDR1 to KGHSH and CDR2 to LQKENI. Relative to germline, V is missing 2 bases and J is missing 4 bases, with 12 bases of the junction outside any gene match. Separate from the approximately 700-subject first cohort, the validation cohort of 120 subjects was the group to which the donors belonged. Library generation was performed with the immunoSEQ multiplex PCR assay. Turning to the authors' computational methods: A statistical classification framework was built to diagnose cytomegalovirus status from the catalog of TCR beta chain sequences. Held by TCRdb, this immuneACCESS table contains in-frame sequences only and omits some clones. Under half of the omission traces to an unresolved V gene where checked; the cause of the rest is unknown. V and J calls plus clone size are reproduced from that table; the DNA served to infer D and trimming. This sample holds under 250,000 clones; about 81% were observed only once. Roughly 1.2% of the sample comes from the top ten.

The chain uses TRBV18 and TRBJ1-2, with 8 bases aligning to TRBD1. The origin of this receptor is a woman in her twenties or thirties in good health and CMV-seronegative. The sequenced material came from PBMCs. The nucleotide sequence reads as follows: TGTGCCAGCTCACCAGCCAGCCGGGACAGGAAAGCCTATGGCTACACCTTC. Its amino acids are CASSPASRDRKAYGYTF.